A selection of T cell receptor beta chains follows, all from one sample in a study of chemoradiotherapy in HPV16-positive cancers. TCRdb's copy holds only in-frame clones and misses some; the assay was immunoSEQ multiplex PCR. The repertoire holds about 3,000 clones, around 80% seen once, with about 6.3% in the top ten. Sequenced material: tumor tissue, taken from a patient who underwent chemoradiotherapy. These receptors were obtained from a human donor with HPV-associated anogenital cancer. Both conserved end residues are part of each CDR3. Each record gives: CDR3 DNA, CDR3 protein, clone size, V gene, J gene, D gene. A D gene is named only where the DNA matches it firmly. Size is omitted from some rows. Given values are once, few, many or a class for expanded clones.

DNA: TGTGTCTTACGGCGGGGTTTGGCTTACAGTGAGCAGTTCTTC
CDR3: CVLRRGLAYSEQFF
size: -
V: TRBV30
J: TRBJ2-1
D: -

DNA: TGTGCCAGCAGCTTACGGAACACCGGGGAGCTGTTTTTT
CDR3: CASSLRNTGELFF
size: -
V: TRBV7-2
J: TRBJ2-2
D: -

DNA: TGTGCCAGCTCACCACCAGGACTAGGGGCTGGAGAGCAGTACTTC
CDR3: CASSPPGLGAGEQYF
size: -
V: TRBV18
J: TRBJ2-7
D: TRBD2

DNA: TGCGCCAGCAGGGTAATACCCACCGGGGAGCTGTTTTTT
CDR3: CASRVIPTGELFF
size: few
V: TRBV5-1
J: TRBJ2-2
D: -

DNA: TGCGCCAGCAGCCACGGTGGCGCCGACCCTGGGGCCAACGTCCTGACTTTC
CDR3: CASSHGGADPGANVLTF
size: -
V: TRBV4-3
J: TRBJ2-6
D: -

DNA: TGTGCCAGCAGTGAACAGGGTGTCCAAGAGACCCAGTACTTC
CDR3: CASSEQGVQETQYF
size: -
V: TRBV2
J: TRBJ2-5
D: -

DNA: TGTGCCAGTAGCAGCGGGATTGTCGCAGATACGCAGTATTTT
CDR3: CASSSGIVADTQYF
size: -
V: TRBV19
J: TRBJ2-3
D: TRBD2

DNA: TGTGCCAGCAGCTTAGTCAATGAGCAGTTCTTC
CDR3: CASSLVNEQFF
size: -
V: TRBV7-2
J: TRBJ2-1
D: -

DNA: TGTGCCAGCCGGGACAGGGGGTTCTACGAGCAGTACTTC
CDR3: CASRDRGFYEQYF
size: few
V: TRBV2
J: TRBJ2-7
D: TRBD1

DNA: TGCGCCAGCAGCGTTCAAGTGCGGGGAGGGGGCGATAGTGGCTACACCTTC
CDR3: CASSVQVRGGGDSGYTF
size: once
V: TRBV5-1
J: TRBJ1-2
D: TRBD1

DNA: TGTGCCAGCAGTGGGACTCCCATAACGGGGGAGCTGTTTTTT
CDR3: CASSGTPITGELFF
size: few
V: TRBV25-1
J: TRBJ2-2
D: -

DNA: TGTGCCAGCAGTAGGGACGGGTACACTGAAGCTTTCTTT
CDR3: CASSRDGYTEAFF
size: few
V: TRBV2
J: TRBJ1-1
D: -

DNA: TGCGCCAGCAGCTTGGGTACGGGAAAGACTGAAGCTTTCTTT
CDR3: CASSLGTGKTEAFF
size: few
V: TRBV5-1
J: TRBJ1-1
D: -

DNA: TGTGCCTGGGAACAGGGGTCGGGTACGCAGTATTTT
CDR3: CAWEQGSGTQYF
size: -
V: TRBV30
J: TRBJ2-3
D: TRBD1

DNA: TGCGCCAGCAGCTTGGCGGGGGGGCAAGAGACCCAGTACTTC
CDR3: CASSLAGGQETQYF
size: -
V: TRBV5-1
J: TRBJ2-5
D: TRBD2

DNA: TGTGCCAGCGGACCAACGTACGAAAACATTCAGTACTTC
CDR3: CASGPTYENIQYF
size: -
V: TRBV25-1
J: TRBJ2-4
D: -